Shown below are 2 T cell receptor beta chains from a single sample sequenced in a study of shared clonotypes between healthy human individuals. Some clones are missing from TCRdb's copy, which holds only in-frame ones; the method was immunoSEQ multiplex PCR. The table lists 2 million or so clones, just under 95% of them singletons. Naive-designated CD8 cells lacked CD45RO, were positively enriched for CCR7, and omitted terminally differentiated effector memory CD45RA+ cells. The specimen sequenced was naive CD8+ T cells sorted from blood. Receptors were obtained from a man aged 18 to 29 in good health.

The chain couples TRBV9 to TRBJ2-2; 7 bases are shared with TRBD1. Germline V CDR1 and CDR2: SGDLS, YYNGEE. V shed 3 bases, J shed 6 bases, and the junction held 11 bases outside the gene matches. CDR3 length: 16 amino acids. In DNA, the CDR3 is TGTGCCAGCAGCGCCCCCGGGCAGGGGGAAGCCGGGGAGCTGTTTTTT. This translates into CASSAPGQGEAGELFF. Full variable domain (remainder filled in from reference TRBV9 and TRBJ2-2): DSGVTQTPKHLITATGQRVTLRCSPRSGDLSVYWYQQSLDQGLQFLIQYYNGEERAKGNILERFSAQQFPDLHSELNLSSLELGDSALYFCASSAPGQGEAGELFFGEGSRLTVL.

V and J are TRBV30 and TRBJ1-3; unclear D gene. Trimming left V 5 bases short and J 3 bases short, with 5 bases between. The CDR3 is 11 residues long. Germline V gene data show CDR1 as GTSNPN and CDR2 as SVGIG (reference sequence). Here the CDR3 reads CAWGLGNTIYF. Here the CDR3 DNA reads TGTGCCTGGGGACTTGGAAACACCATATATTTT.